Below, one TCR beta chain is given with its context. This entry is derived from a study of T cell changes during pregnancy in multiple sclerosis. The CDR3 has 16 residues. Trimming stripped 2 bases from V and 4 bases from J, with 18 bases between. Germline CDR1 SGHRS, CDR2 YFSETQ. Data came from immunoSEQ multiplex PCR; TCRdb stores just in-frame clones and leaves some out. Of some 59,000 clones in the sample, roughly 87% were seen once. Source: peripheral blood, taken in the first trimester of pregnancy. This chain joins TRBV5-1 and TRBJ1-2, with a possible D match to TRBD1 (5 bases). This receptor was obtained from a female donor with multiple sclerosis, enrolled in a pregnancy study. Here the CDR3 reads CASSLAPDISFYGYTF. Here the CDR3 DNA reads TGCGCCAGCAGCTTAGCCCCGGACATCTCGTTCTATGGCTACACCTTC.